This TCR beta chain was retrieved from a study of cytomegalovirus exposure and HLA in healthy donors. The PCR contained 60 Vbeta and 13 Jbeta primers. The assay was immunoSEQ multiplex PCR, and TCRdb's table has in-frame clones only and misses some. Seen here are about 160,000 clones, 87% observed once, and the top ten hold under 0.95%. CDR1 is MDHEN and CDR2 is SYDVKM in the germline V gene. This CDR3 is 17 amino acids long. With 7 bases clipped from V and 5 bases from J, the junction kept 18 bases outside the gene matches. Input material: PBMCs. The J gene is TRBJ1-1, the V gene TRBV28; 8 nucleotides line up with TRBD1. This sequence originates from a woman aged 25 to 39 in good health and CMV-seronegative. CDR3 protein: CASTPTGTGNPGTEAFF. Here the CDR3 DNA reads TGTGCCAGCACTCCTACCGGGACAGGCAATCCGGGGACTGAAGCTTTCTTT. Using reference TRBV28 and TRBJ1-1 for the parts outside the CDR3, the full variable domain is DVKVTQSSRYLVKRTGEKVFLECVQDMDHENMFWYRQDPGLGLRLIYFSYDVKMKEKGDIPEGYSVSREKKERFSLILESASTNQTSMYLCASTPTGTGNPGTEAFFGQGTRLTVV.